The clone carrying this TCR beta chain was detected many times. What it binds is not known. Each CDR3 protein gets one entry after TCRdb re-called the 5' RACE reads with MiXCR. This repertoire shows around 63,000 distinct CDR3 sequences, approximately 7% found once; its top ten account for 36%. This entry comes from a study of T cells after yellow fever vaccination. Study details: Preparation used SMART-Seq v4 Ultra Low Input for the low-cell-number fractions.

Study results and caveats: Overlap between CD4 and CD8 compartments was detected for a small share of clonotypes. Although the secondary response was weaker, it peaked faster, at day 5 versus 15.

CDR3 length: 12 residues. With 1 base removed from V and 5 bases from J, the gap between germline ends came to 6 bases. CDR1 and CDR2 from the germline V gene are LNHNV and YYDKDF (reference sequence). Sequencing was performed on CD8+ T cells sorted from PBMCs, taken 15 days after the yellow fever booster vaccination. This clonotype originated in a man aged 30 to 45 who received the YFV17D yellow fever vaccine. The chain links TRBV15 to TRBJ2-7; D tentatively reads TRBD1 or TRBD2 (5 bases each). CDR3 region: CATSRGGDEQYF. CDR3 nucleotide sequence: TGTGCCACCAGCAGAGGAGGGGACGAGCAGTACTTC.